One sample yielded the 17 T cell receptor beta chains listed below, sequenced in a study of T cell changes during pregnancy in multiple sclerosis. The repertoire was sequenced with immunoSEQ multiplex PCR; TCRdb's copy has only in-frame clones and lacks some. The repertoire includes 38,000 or so clones, roughly 89% of them detected once, and more than 0.5% sits in the top ten. The material was CD4+ T cells from peripheral blood mononuclear cells, obtained in the second trimester of pregnancy. The receptors here all came from a female donor with multiple sclerosis, enrolled in a pregnancy study.

V gene TRBV19 combines with J gene TRBJ1-1, with 8 positions matching TRBD1. After removal of 7 bases from V and 4 bases from J, the junction contained 11 bases not matched to a gene. The germline V gene encodes CDR1 LNHDA and CDR2 SQIVND (reference sequence). The CDR3 extends over 15 amino acids. This CDR3 is CASTAGQAWSTEAFF. Here the CDR3 DNA reads TGTGCCAGTACTGCGGGACAGGCCTGGAGCACTGAAGCTTTCTTT.

V is TRBV6-5 and J is TRBJ2-1; weak D call: TRBD1 (6 bases). CDR1 is MNHEY and CDR2 is SVGAGI in the germline V gene. The CDR3 runs to 15 residues. The V end was cut by 5 bases, the J end by 4 bases, with 15 bases between. The CDR3 coding sequence is TGTGCCAGCAGTACAATTCTGGACAGTTACAATGAGCAGTTCTTC. Translation: CASSTILDSYNEQFF.

The chain uses TRBV5-5 and TRBJ2-7, with a weak D call TRBD2 (6 bases). V dropped 0 bases and J dropped 0 bases, with 16 bases sitting between them. Germline V gene sequence: CDR1 SGHKS, CDR2 YYEKEE (reference sequence). This CDR3 has 17 amino acids. The CDR3 protein is CASSLADRGFSSYEQYF. The CDR3 DNA sequence: TGTGCCAGCAGCTTGGCGGATCGGGGGTTTAGCTCCTACGAGCAGTACTTC. Drawing the rest from reference TRBV5-5 and TRBJ2-7, the complete variable domain is DAGVTQSPTHLIKTRGQQVTLRCSPISGHKSVSWYQQVLGQGPQFIFQYYEKEERGRGNFPDRFSARQFPNYSSELNVNALLLGDSALYLCASSLADRGFSSYEQYFGPGTRLTVT.

The V call is TRBV5-6, the J call TRBJ1-2; no definite D call. The CDR3 is 15 residues long. V gave up 0 bases and J gave up 4 bases, with 13 bases separating them. Germline loops: CDR1 SGHDT, CDR2 YYEEEE. CDR3 in amino acids: CASSLASVPVYGYTF. CDR3 in DNA: TGTGCCAGCAGCTTGGCCTCGGTGCCGGTCTATGGCTACACCTTC.

This chain uses TRBV6-1 with TRBJ2-2; the match to TRBD1 covers 7 bases. This CDR3 comprises 14 residues. Germline values: CDR1 MNHNS, CDR2 SASEGT. The trim removed 8 bases at V and 0 bases at J, leaving 3 bases unmatched. In DNA form, the CDR3 reads TGTGCCAGCCCCGGGACAGCGAACACCGGGGAGCTGTTTTTT. Its translation is CASPGTANTGELFF.

The genes are TRBV18 and TRBJ2-1; 12 nucleotides line up with TRBD2. Germline-derived CDR1 and CDR2 are KGHSH and LQKENI. V lost 2 bases to trimming and J lost 2 bases; unmatched junction nucleotides: 4. The CDR3 has 17 amino acids. Written as DNA, the CDR3 is TGTGCCAGCTCACCAACCCCTAGCGGGAGGGCCTACAATGAGCAGTTCTTC. Amino acids: CASSPTPSGRAYNEQFF.

The rearrangement links TRBV28 to TRBJ2-3; D remains unclear. The CDR3 runs to 12 residues. Germline CDR1 MDHEN, CDR2 SYDVKM. The V and J ends lost 4 bases and 3 bases respectively, with 5 bases between them. The chain's CDR3 is CASSSTTDTQYF. CDR3 nucleotide sequence: TGTGCCAGCAGTTCGACAACAGATACGCAGTATTTT.

The chain combines TRBV7-8 with TRBJ2-3; D remains unclear. V was shortened by 4 bases and J by 5 bases, with 13 bases between the two germline ends. This CDR3 is built from 14 residues. Germline CDR1 and CDR2: SGHVS and FQNEAQ. CDR3 DNA sequence: TGTGCCAGCAGCTCGACTTCTACCGGAGATACGCAGTATTTT. Translating gives CASSSTSTGDTQYF.

The chain links TRBV18 to TRBJ2-7; D is possibly TRBD1 (6 bases). V was clipped by 0 bases and J by 4 bases, with 16 bases between them. Per the germline V gene, CDR1 is KGHSH and CDR2 is LQKENI. This CDR3 contains 16 residues. CDR3 sequence: CASSPPEVRGQYEQYF. The CDR3 bases are TGTGCCAGCTCACCACCGGAGGTCAGGGGACAATACGAGCAGTACTTC.

V usage is TRBV5-5 and J usage is TRBJ2-5, with 8 nucleotides matching TRBD2. Germline trimming cut 4 bases from V and 4 bases from J; bases unmatched to any gene: 6. CDR3 length: 14 residues. Germline V lookup: CDR1 SGHKS, CDR2 YYEKEE (reference sequence). The CDR3 protein is CASSHWTSRETQYF. CDR3 coding DNA: TGTGCCAGCAGCCACTGGACTAGCCGAGAGACCCAGTACTTC.

The V gene is TRBV15, the J gene TRBJ1-2; D ambiguous. Germline CDR1 reads LNHNV; CDR2 reads YYDKDF (reference sequence). Trimming cost V 0 bases and J 5 bases, with 10 bases left between them. CDR3 size: 14 residues. This chain's CDR3 is CATSRDLTVYGYTF. Here the CDR3 DNA reads TGTGCCACCAGCAGAGATCTAACGGTGTATGGCTACACCTTC.

The rearrangement joins TRBV6-5 to TRBJ2-1, with 11 bases matching TRBD2. The V segment lost 6 bases and the J segment 7 bases; nucleotides outside the gene matches: 8. The germline V gene encodes CDR1 MNHEY and CDR2 SVGAGI. The CDR3 length is 15 residues. The CDR3 DNA sequence: TGTGCCAGCAGCATACTAGCGGGAGTGACTAATGAGCAGTTCTTC. It yields the protein CASSILAGVTNEQFF.

The gene calls are TRBV4-1 and TRBJ2-7, with 11 bases fitting TRBD2. Per the germline V gene, CDR1 is MGHRA and CDR2 is YSYEKL. The J segment lost 4 bases and the V segment lost 5 bases, leaving 7 bases of the junction unmatched. CDR3 length: 15 residues. The CDR3 is CASSETSGSQYEQYF. In DNA form, the CDR3 reads TGCGCCAGCAGCGAAACTAGCGGGAGTCAGTACGAGCAGTACTTC.

The V and J genes are TRBV9 and TRBJ2-1, with a weak D call TRBD2 (6 bases). This CDR3 contains 14 residues. Trimming took 0 bases from V and 5 from J, leaving 9 bases between them. Germline V gene data show CDR1 as SGDLS and CDR2 as YYNGEE. CDR3 in DNA: TGTGCCAGCAGCGTAGCGGGACTTAACAATGAGCAGTTCTTC. It encodes CASSVAGLNNEQFF.

The CDR3 coding sequence is TGTGCCAGCTCAGAAACAGGACTAGCGGGGACGTCCGAGCAGTACTTC. Protein: CASSETGLAGTSEQYF. J is TRBJ2-7 and V is TRBV18, with TRBD2 matching 12 bases. This CDR3 is built from 16 residues. The J segment lost 6 bases and the V segment lost 5 bases, leaving 11 bases of the junction unmatched. Germline V gives CDR1 KGHSH, CDR2 LQKENI.

V and J are TRBV11-2 and TRBJ2-1, with TRBD2 matching 8 bases. The J segment lost 7 bases and the V segment lost 4 bases, leaving 12 bases of the junction unmatched. Germline CDR1 SGHAT, CDR2 FQNNGV. There are 16 residues in the CDR3. The CDR3 DNA is TGTGCCAGCAGCTCCACCCGGATCGGGGGGGAGAATGAGCAGTTCTTC. Translation gives CASSSTRIGGENEQFF.

The CDR3 sequence: CASSPDSLAKNIQYF. In DNA form, the CDR3 reads TGTGCCAGCAGCCCAGACAGCCTAGCCAAAAACATTCAGTACTTC. The chain employs TRBV7-9 and TRBJ2-4, with D perhaps matching TRBD1 (5 bases). Per germline, CDR1 SEHNR and CDR2 FQNEAQ (reference sequence). The CDR3 loop spans 15 amino acids. Deletions cut 5 bases from V and 0 bases from J, with 11 bases between.